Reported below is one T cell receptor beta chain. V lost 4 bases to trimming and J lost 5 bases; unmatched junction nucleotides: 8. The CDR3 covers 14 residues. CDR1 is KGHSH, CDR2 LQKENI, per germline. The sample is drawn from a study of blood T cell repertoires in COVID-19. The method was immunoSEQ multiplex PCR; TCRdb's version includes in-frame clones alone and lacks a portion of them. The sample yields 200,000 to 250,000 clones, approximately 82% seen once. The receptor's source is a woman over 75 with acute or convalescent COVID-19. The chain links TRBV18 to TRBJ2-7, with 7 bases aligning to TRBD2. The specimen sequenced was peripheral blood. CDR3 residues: CASSQGREAHEQYF. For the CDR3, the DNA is TGTGCCAGCTCACAGGGACGGGAGGCACACGAGCAGTACTTC.